This T cell receptor (beta chain) is drawn from a study of blood T cell repertoires in COVID-19. Study at large: The origin of the acute and convalescent COVID-19 samples was the United States, Italy and Spain. T cells, B-cell-depleted T cells, or PBMCs supplied cDNA or gDNA.

V lost 4 bases, J lost 6 bases, and 9 bases lay in between. Germline V gene lookup returns CDR1 SEHNR and CDR2 FQNEAQ (reference sequence). The CDR3 has 13 amino acids. Original analysis: Counts of nucleated cells, estimated from reference gene primer amplification, were obtained. Here immunoSEQ multiplex PCR was the method, and the copy in TCRdb shows in-frame clones only, minus some. The V and J calls and clone size are taken from that table; D and trimming were inferred from the DNA. The repertoire holds around 100,000 clones, with more than 85% as singletons. Sample: peripheral blood. The chain uses TRBV7-9 and TRBJ1-4; D uncertain. This sequence was found in a human donor in a cohort sampled during active COVID-19. The DNA of the CDR3 is TGTGCCAGCAGCTACGGTTCTTATGAAAAACTGTTTTTT. It is translated as CASSYGSYEKLFF.